The rows below give T cell receptor beta chains drawn from one sample of a study of T cell repertoires in cytomegalovirus infection. TCRdb called the reads again in MiXCR, with one record for every CDR3 protein. The sample contains approximately 990,000 distinct CDR3 sequences, 30% to 40% of which appear only once. Their recognized antigens are unknown. The sample in question was cultured CD8+ T cells from PBMCs, obtained from culture after CMV antigen stimulation. The receptor set was obtained from a human donor in good health (CMV status not recorded). Some clones in this sample may be carry-over from other donors' samples. CDR3s include the opening cysteine and the closing phenylalanine or tryptophan. A D gene is named only where the DNA matches it firmly. A row's size may be missing; if present it is once, few, many or a size class.

clone size	D gene	J gene	V gene	CDR3 protein	CDR3 DNA
few	TRBD1	TRBJ2-5	TRBV6-5	CASSYSQGTSQETQYF	TGTGCCAGCAGTTACTCACAGGGGACAAGCCAAGAGACCCAGTACTTC
-	-	TRBJ1-1	TRBV7-3	CASSFQGTTEAFF	TGTGCCAGCAGCTTCCAGGGAACAACTGAAGCTTTCTTT
few	-	TRBJ1-1	TRBV19	CASTFPPEAFF	TGTGCCAGTACCTTTCCCCCTGAAGCTTTCTTT
-	-	TRBJ1-4	TRBV6-6	CASSYLMETQGYEKLFF	TGTGCCAGCAGTTACCTGATGGAGACCCAAGGATATGAAAAACTGTTTTTT
-	TRBD2	TRBJ2-7	TRBV6-1	CASRAGVIYEQYF	TGTGCCAGCAGGGCGGGGGTGATCTACGAGCAGTACTTC
few	-	TRBJ1-5	TRBV6-2/TRBV6-3	CASRGTLNQPQHF	TGTGCCAGCAGGGGGACACTCAATCAGCCCCAGCATTTT
-	-	TRBJ1-2	TRBV7-9	CASSNRQVNYGYTF	TGTGCCAGCAGCAATCGACAGGTTAACTATGGCTACACCTTC
few	TRBD1	TRBJ1-1	TRBV7-6	CASSLRQGTLNTEAFF	TGTGCCAGCAGCTTACGACAGGGGACCTTGAACACTGAAGCTTTCTTT
-	TRBD1	TRBJ1-1	TRBV10-3	CAISERGQGVTEAFF	TGTGCCATCAGTGAAAGAGGACAGGGTGTTACTGAAGCTTTCTTT
-	TRBD1	TRBJ1-4	TRBV14	CASSQGYFRGTNEKLFF	TGTGCCAGCAGCCAAGGATACTTCAGGGGGACTAATGAAAAACTGTTTTTT
-	-	TRBJ2-3	TRBV20-1	CSAAAEETHTDTQYF	TGCAGTGCCGCGGCGGAAGAGACCCACACAGATACGCAGTATTTT
few	-	TRBJ2-5	TRBV20-1	CSAREKLWTPGQETQYF	TGCAGTGCTAGAGAAAAATTGTGGACCCCTGGCCAAGAGACCCAGTACTTC
-	TRBD2	TRBJ2-1	TRBV6-2/TRBV6-3	CASSALAGGNEQFF	TGTGCCAGCAGTGCATTAGCGGGGGGGAATGAGCAGTTCTTC
once	TRBD2	TRBJ2-1	TRBV19	CASSILAGGPQFF	TGTGCCAGTAGTATACTAGCGGGGGGGCCACAGTTCTTC
-	-	TRBJ1-2	TRBV6-5	CASSSQAVIGYTF	TGTGCCAGCAGTTCACAGGCCGTAATTGGCTACACCTTC
-	TRBD1	TRBJ2-5	TRBV3-1	CASSQTGEETQYF	TGTGCCAGCAGCCAAACAGGGGAAGAGACCCAGTACTTC
few	-	TRBJ1-5	TRBV5-5	CASSSTSTGRGNQPQHF	TGTGCCAGCAGTTCCACCTCTACAGGGAGGGGGAATCAGCCCCAGCATTTT
-	-	TRBJ2-1	TRBV6-5	CASSYSRAGNEQFF	TGTGCCAGCAGTTACTCGAGGGCGGGAAATGAGCAGTTCTTC
few	-	TRBJ1-1	TRBV19	CASSIMGQRNTEAFF	TGTGCCAGTAGTATAATGGGGCAGCGGAACACTGAAGCTTTCTTT
many	-	TRBJ1-1	TRBV5-6	CASSLAGQNTEAFF	TGTGCCAGCAGCTTAGCGGGGCAGAACACTGAAGCTTTCTTT
many	-	TRBJ2-1	TRBV18	CASSPSAGVLSAYNEQFF	TGTGCCAGCTCACCATCAGCAGGGGTACTCTCTGCCTACAATGAGCAGTTCTTC
many	TRBD2	TRBJ2-1	TRBV7-8	CASSRTSGGIIEQFF	TGTGCCAGCAGCCGGACTAGCGGGGGGATCATTGAGCAGTTCTTC
-	TRBD1	TRBJ2-2	TRBV6-2/TRBV6-3	CASIVGQSVGELFF	TGTGCCAGCATCGTGGGACAGTCCGTCGGGGAGCTGTTTTTT
few	-	TRBJ1-1	TRBV9	CASGRGPTEAFF	TGTGCCAGCGGAAGGGGTCCCACTGAAGCTTTCTTT
-	TRBD1	TRBJ1-1	TRBV7-9	CASSPWTGENTEAFF	TGTGCCAGCAGCCCATGGACAGGAGAGAACACTGAAGCTTTCTTT
few	-	TRBJ2-1	TRBV11-3	CASSLDVGRGGNEQFF	TGTGCCAGCAGCTTAGATGTGGGGCGTGGGGGGAATGAGCAGTTCTTC